This TCR beta chain is drawn from a study of cytomegalovirus exposure and HLA in healthy donors (dated by TCRdb to 2015 to 2018). For context, the study as a whole: According to an earlier analysis of around 600 of the donors, about 179 million T cells yielded 117 million unique TCR beta sequences and 276 Gb of sequence data. An early release covering roughly 600 HLA-typed donors comprised about 300 gigabases of sequencing data and roughly 85 million unique TCR sequences. The genetic ancestry cluster associated with self-reported Caucasian donors included roughly four fifths of the 398 genotyped donors. The study was designed to test whether signatures of past pathogen exposure could be identified by cataloging public T cell receptors. The T cell repertoires of 670 or so subjects were profiled by immunosequencing and related to cytomegalovirus serostatus. Along with the roughly 670-subject first cohort, a separate validation cohort of over 90 different subjects was used. To predict cytomegalovirus infection status, the study combined high-throughput TCR immunosequencing, statistical association of individual TCRs with disease status, and machine learning. In a later analysis, previously published TCR beta repertoires from hundreds of donors were re-analyzed and high-resolution HLA genotyping was added so that TCR occurrence patterns could be studied. The later analysis used no new phenotypic data to find candidate immune exposures, relying instead on TCR beta sequences and their occurrence across donors. To decide whether each TCR beta V gene segment behaved as functional or pseudogenic, an earlier analysis of several hundred of the donors relied on high-throughput TCR beta sequencing. Donor age, sex, ethnicity and CMV serostatus were collected together with the repertoire data. A later genetic analysis took genome-wide SNP genotypes for about three fifths of the roughly 700 donors and used that subset as a discovery cohort. All discovery cohort repertoires had been generated on a single sequencing platform. Class I and class II HLA loci were covered by the typing at four-digit resolution. The number of donors typed differed by locus, with 629-630 for A, B, C, DRB1 and DQB1, around 520 for DQA1, approximately 570 for DPA1, and 472 for DPB1. Because of strong linkage in the cohort, roughly five DR-DQ haplotypes were treated as single units for association and clustering. Across some 400 genotyped donors of the cohort, an average of about 240,000 unique TCR beta nucleotide sequences per donor were sequenced, and roughly 20% of those sequences were non-productive.

The cohort consisted of hundreds of healthy bone marrow donors. At the time of sampling, all cohort members were nominally healthy, though unrecorded immune exposures were likely present. The donor was CMV seropositive and belonged to the group of 250 to 300 seropositive cohort members. Every donor gave a peripheral blood sample, and the peripheral blood mononuclear cells from that sample were used for TCR beta sequencing. Genomic DNA was extracted from the blood cell samples with the Qiagen DNeasy Blood Extraction Kit. Library prep was done by the immunoSEQ multiplex PCR assay. The multiplex PCR relied on a mix of 60 forward primers for TCR Vbeta segments and 13 reverse primers for TCR Jbeta segments. The CDR3 region of rearranged TCR beta genes was amplified from genomic DNA with a multiplex PCR assay. On the Illumina HiSeq System, the amplified TCR beta libraries were sequenced as 87-base-pair reads. As for the authors' bioinformatics: A later analysis counted approximately 84 million unique TCR beta chains across the 690 or so repertoires, and 9 million to 14 million of these chains were shared by at least two donors. Raw reads were error-corrected and collapsed into unique sequences with a nearest-neighbor algorithm that merged closely related sequences to remove PCR and sequencing errors. CDR3 sequences were aligned to IMGT reference sequences to assign V, D and J gene segments. For a sequence to be retained, at least a six-nucleotide match to both a V gene segment and a J gene segment was required. A rearrangement counted as productive if the CDR3 had no stop codons and remained in frame with V and J, and every other rearrangement counted as non-productive. CDR3 was defined by IMGT convention, running from the second conserved V-encoded cysteine to the conserved J-encoded phenylalanine. The earlier analysis of roughly 590 of the donors excluded sequences that lacked an unambiguous match to a single V gene segment. An earlier analysis of some 610 of the donors called V segments functional above 56.7% productive rearrangements and segregating when the between-donor standard deviation exceeded 5%. To diagnose cytomegalovirus status from the catalog of TCR beta chain sequences, a statistical classification framework was built. A later analysis assigned V and J genes by comparing TCR nucleotide sequences with IMGT/GENE-DB human TR gene sequences. A later analysis assigned CDR3 sequences and most-parsimonious VDJ recombination scenarios with the TCRdist pipeline. A later analysis defined each TCR beta chain by its CDR3 amino acid sequence plus V-gene family, and excluded reads lacking a unique V-gene family. To address suspected cross-contamination and a sequencing artifact, a later analysis removed 592 highly shared, low-generation-probability nucleotide sequences. In a later analysis, a clonal expansion index was calculated for each public chain from normalized within-repertoire ranks of inferred template counts. In a later analysis, generation probabilities were computed with a VDJ recombination model fitted to out-of-frame rearrangements, and the resulting probabilities were checked against IGoR. Hypergeometric tests were used in a later analysis to score TCR-TCR, TCR-HLA and TCR-CMV co-occurrence, with a repertoire-size bias correction applied to the TCR pairs. In a later analysis, false discovery rates were estimated by permuting HLA or CMV assignments 20 times. A later analysis grouped co-occurring TCRs with DBSCAN, adding TCRdist sequence similarity when clustering within HLA-allele-positive subsets. Repertoires with fewer than 30,000 or more than 120,000 public chains, plus five repertoires with anomalous nucleotide sharing, were excluded from co-occurrence clustering. TCRdb's version of the immuneACCESS table is confined to in-frame rearrangements and falls short of the full clone set. An unresolved V gene accounts for under half of the shortfall where checked; the remainder is of unknown origin. V and J calls and clone size are as listed in that table; D and trimming were resolved from the DNA. For this sample, the table gives under 250,000 clones. The ten biggest clones cover 0.95% to 1.3% of the sample.

Results the study describes overall, beyond this receptor: V-gene and J-gene trimming of TCR beta chains was associated with a missense DCLRE1C variant in a later genetic analysis, and the association was replicated in an independent cohort. Most TCR sequences were seen in very few donors, while some public TCRs were found in many individuals. Cytomegalovirus status was reported to be diagnosed by the classifier with high specificity and sensitivity in both the original and validation cohorts. A few of the identified cytomegalovirus-associated TCR beta chains were confirmed in vitro to be specific for cytomegalovirus antigens. In a later analysis, 15,000 to 20,000 TCR beta sequences were associated with specific HLA alleles at a false discovery rate of 0.05. In a later analysis, HLA-associated TCR beta chains showed more clonal expansion and lower generation probabilities than non-associated chains that were equally common. In a later genetic analysis, fewer N-insertions in productive TCRs were reported among donors in an Asian-associated ancestry cluster than the roughly 700-donor mean. A further reported finding was that TCR beta sequences accurately predicted the HLA-A and HLA-B alleles for most subjects in the first cohort. HLA typing was unavailable for some donors at each locus, so association tests used only the typed subset. The study listed 164 TCR beta chains as associated with cytomegalovirus. In a later analysis, the rate of TCR association differed among HLA loci, with DRB1 alleles having the most associated TCRs and HLA-C alleles having the fewest. Broadly in line with IMGT annotations, most TCR beta V segments showed up in productive rearrangements about 87% or about 30% of the time in an earlier analysis of several hundred of the donors. Correlated functional status among segregating V segments might reflect linkage disequilibrium, but an unknown experimental factor could not be ruled out. CMV serostatus was the only immune exposure information available for the cohort. A later analysis found that most CMV-associated TCR beta chains appeared HLA-restricted, with HLA associations seemingly driven largely by CMV exposure. Seventeen rarely observed V segments, including chromosome 9 orphons, were excluded from the earlier analysis of 550 to 700 of the donors because counts were too low. Several of the top co-occurrence clusters appeared to be linked to parvovirus B19, influenza, CMV and Epstein-Barr virus, according to a later analysis. A cluster of highly shared sequence variants was judged likely to be a technical artifact of the sequencing pipeline. When HLA alleles, especially DR and DQ, strongly co-occurred, TCR associations were difficult to assign to individual alleles. Only TCR beta chains were sequenced in this cohort, and the absence of alpha or paired-chain data limited detectable features. According to the authors, the approach could potentially be generalized to other disease states and immunological phenotypes. Because the 87-base-pair reads could not distinguish some IMGT-functional V segments, including TRBV6-2 and TRBV6-3, those segments were excluded. Roughly uniform sequencing depth across donors was assumed in presence/absence analyses, although this assumption may not hold.

Comments on this clone: Its antigen is not yet known. At the DNA level, this CDR3 is encoded by other sequences in the same sample as well.

The CDR3 spans 19 residues, from the cysteine through the phenylalanine. Only the CDR3 DNA stays, 57 bases, in frame from base 1. Trimming takes 1 base from V and 2 bases from J, and the germline ends sit 23 bases apart. The germline V gene provides CDR1 MGHRA and CDR2 YSYEKL. The source is a girl aged 2 to 10 in good health and CMV-seropositive. Recombination connected TRBV4-1 to TRBJ1-1, with a weak D call of TRBD1 (5 bases match). Sequenced sample: PBMCs. The DNA sequence is as follows: TGCGCCAGCAGCCAAGCTTGGGTAAACACAGGATCTCTAAACACTGAAGCTTTCTTT. Translated, it gives CASSQAWVNTGSLNTEAFF.